Below are 3 T cell receptor beta chains sequenced from a single sample in a study of a mutant IDH1 vaccine in newly diagnosed glioma. Time point denoted: week 35, safety follow-up. Topical imiquimod accompanied each vaccine dose, which consisted of 300 ug of mutant IDH1 20-mer peptide. The method was immunoSEQ multiplex PCR; TCRdb's version includes in-frame clones alone and lacks a portion of them. The sample comprises around 60,000 clones, around 81% of which are singletons, and under 7% rests with the top ten. No cognate antigen is known for these TCRs. The source was PBMCs, collected from a glioma patient whose treatment included an IDH1 peptide vaccine. The receptors derive from a man aged 35-49 years with glioma.

The V gene is TRBV4-2, the J gene TRBJ1-3, with TRBD1 identical over 9 bases. Germline CDR1 is LGHNA and CDR2 is YNFKEQ. Germline trimming cut 1 base from V and 1 base from J; bases unmatched to any gene: 2. This CDR3 is 16 amino acids long. DNA for the CDR3: TGTGCCAGCAGCCAAGTAGGGACAGGGTCTGGAAACACCATATATTTT. Amino acids: CASSQVGTGSGNTIYF.

This chain uses TRBV7-3 with TRBJ2-1; TRBD2 matches 12 bases. In germline, CDR1 is SGHTA, CDR2 FQGTGA. The CDR3 length is 15 residues. V gave up 5 bases and J gave up 9 bases; unmatched junction bases: 8. CDR3 DNA sequence: TGTGCCAGCAGCCCTAGCGGGAGGGCCAATTTTGAGCAGTTCTTC. Translated, it gives CASSPSGRANFEQFF.

V and J are TRBV7-9 and TRBJ2-4, with a possible D match to TRBD1 (5 bases). The V gene lost 6 bases and the J gene lost 1 base, with 10 bases spanning the gap. The CDR3 is 14 residues long. In germline, CDR1 is SEHNR, CDR2 FQNEAQ (reference sequence). DNA of the CDR3: TGTGCCAGCAGTTATGACAGTGCCAAAAACATTCAGTACTTC. This codes for CASSYDSAKNIQYF. Combining the CDR3 with reference TRBV7-9 and TRBJ2-4 gives the whole variable domain DTGVSQNPRHKITKRGQNVTFRCDPISEHNRLYWYRQTLGQGPEFLTYFQNEAQLEKSRLLSDRFSAERPKGSFSTLEIQRTEQGDSAMYLCASSYDSAKNIQYFGAGTRLSVL.